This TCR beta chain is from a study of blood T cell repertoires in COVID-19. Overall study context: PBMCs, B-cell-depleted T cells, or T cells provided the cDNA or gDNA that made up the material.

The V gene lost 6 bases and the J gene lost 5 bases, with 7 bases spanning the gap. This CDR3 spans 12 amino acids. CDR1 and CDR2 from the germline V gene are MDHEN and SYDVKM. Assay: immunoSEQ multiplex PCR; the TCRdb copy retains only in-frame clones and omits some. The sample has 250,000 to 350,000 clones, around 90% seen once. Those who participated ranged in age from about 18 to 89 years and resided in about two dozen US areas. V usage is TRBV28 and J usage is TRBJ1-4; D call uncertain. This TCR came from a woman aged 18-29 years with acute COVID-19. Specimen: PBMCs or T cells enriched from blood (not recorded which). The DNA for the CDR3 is TGTGCCAGCAGGTCTTCCAATGAAAAACTGTTTTTT. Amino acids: CASRSSNEKLFF.